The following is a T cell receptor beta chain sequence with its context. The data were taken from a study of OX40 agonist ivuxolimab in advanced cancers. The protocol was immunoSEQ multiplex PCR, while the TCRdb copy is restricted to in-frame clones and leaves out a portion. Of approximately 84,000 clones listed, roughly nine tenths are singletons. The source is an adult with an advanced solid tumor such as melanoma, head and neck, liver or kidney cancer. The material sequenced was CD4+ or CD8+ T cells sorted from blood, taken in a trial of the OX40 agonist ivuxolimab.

As DNA, the CDR3 is TGTGCCAGCAGCTTAAGTAGCGGGGGCACCGGGGAGCTGTTTTTT. Translating gives CASSLSSGGTGELFF. The chain joins TRBV7-3 to TRBJ2-2, with 9 positions matching TRBD2. CDR3 length equals 15 residues. Germline CDR1 and CDR2: SGHTA and FQGTGA. J was trimmed by 4 bases and V by 1 base; bases with no gene match: 1.